Sequencing of this T cell receptor beta chain was carried out in a study of T-cell reconstitution after alpha-beta-depleted transplantation in children. It was with unique molecular identifiers that the TCRbeta library was prepared. In TCRdb, the PCR reads were re-called with MiXCR into one record per CDR3 protein. This sample has some 640,000 distinct CDR3 sequences, with 16% found just once. This clonotype was observed a handful of times. This CDR3 region has 13 residues. Trimming at V came to 6 bases and at J to 6 bases, leaving 7 bases not matched to a gene. The germline V gene has CDR1 MNHEY and CDR2 SMNVEV (reference sequence).

This TCR was sampled from a human donor who donated a stem cell graft to a child with acute myeloid leukemia. The chain uses TRBV27 and TRBJ1-2; TRBD1 matches 7 bases. This specimen was PBMCs from the stem cell graft donor, taken from the stem cell graft. The CDR3 nucleotides read TGTGCCAGCAGCCAAGGGGGCTTTCATGGCTACACCTTC. This encodes CASSQGGFHGYTF.